The rows below give T cell receptor beta chains drawn from one sample of a study of PD-L1 blockade in urothelial cancer. The protocol was immunoSEQ multiplex PCR, while the TCRdb copy is restricted to in-frame clones and leaves out a portion. The sample includes some 49,000 clones, around nine tenths of them seen just once. This material consisted of PBMCs, taken around atezolizumab (anti-PD-L1) treatment. The receptor set was obtained from a man aged 60 to 69 with urothelial cancer. Both conserved end residues are part of each CDR3. D genes are given only for firm matches. Rows give clone size only sometimes, using once, few, many, or a class for an expanded clone.

clone_size | j_call | v_call | d_call | cdr3_nt | cdr3_aa
NA | TRBJ2-5 | TRBV25-1 | NA | TGTGCCAGCAGTGAACAGGGCGGGACCCAAGAGACCCAGTACTTC | CASSEQGGTQETQYF
NA | TRBJ2-1 | TRBV11-3 | NA | TGTGCCAGCAGCTTGGGGCTAGCGAGTTCGCACAATGAGCAGTTCTTC | CASSLGLASSHNEQFF
NA | TRBJ2-5 | TRBV6-5 | NA | TGTGCCAGCAGTTCAGGGGTCAGAGAGACCCAGTACTTC | CASSSGVRETQYF
NA | TRBJ1-1 | TRBV19 | TRBD1 | TGTGCCAGTAGTATTTACAGGGGGAGGACTGAAGCTTTCTTT | CASSIYRGRTEAFF
NA | TRBJ2-7 | TRBV6-5 | TRBD1 | TGTGCCAGCAGCGGACAGGGGACTTACGAGCAGTACTTC | CASSGQGTYEQYF
once | TRBJ2-2 | TRBV2 | NA | TGTGCCAGCAGTGAATTCTCCGGGGAGCTGTTTTTT | CASSEFSGELFF
NA | TRBJ2-7 | TRBV11-3 | NA | TGTGCCAGCAGCTTGGGGGGAACCTACGAGCAGTACTTC | CASSLGGTYEQYF
once | TRBJ2-3 | TRBV4-2 | NA | TGTGCCAGCAGCCCCGGACAGTACACAGATACGCAGTATTTT | CASSPGQYTDTQYF
NA | TRBJ2-2 | TRBV5-4 | TRBD1 | TGTGCCAGCTCTCCCCGGGACAGGGGGCGGGGATGGACCGGGGAGCTGTTTTTT | CASSPRDRGRGWTGELFF
few | TRBJ2-1 | TRBV10-1 | NA | TGCGCCAGCAGTCCAGACAGGTATTCAAATGAGCAGTTCTTC | CASSPDRYSNEQFF
NA | TRBJ2-7 | TRBV6-6 | NA | TGTGCCAGCAGTTCGCACACAGGGTACGAGCAGTACTTC | CASSSHTGYEQYF
NA | TRBJ1-1 | TRBV5-6 | TRBD1 | TGTGCCAGCAGCCGCCAAAGAACAGGGGCGGGCACTGAAGCTTTCTTT | CASSRQRTGAGTEAFF
NA | TRBJ1-3 | TRBV9 | TRBD1 | TGTGCCAGCAGCGTAGGTGGACAGGGCTCTGGAAACACCATATATTTT | CASSVGGQGSGNTIYF
NA | TRBJ2-2 | TRBV4-1 | NA | TGCGCCAGCAGCCTTCGGGACATATCGAACACCGGGGAGCTGTTTTTT | CASSLRDISNTGELFF
NA | TRBJ1-3 | TRBV27 | NA | TGTGCCAGCAATTACCGGGGGATAAGTGGAAACACCATATATTTT | CASNYRGISGNTIYF
NA | TRBJ2-4 | TRBV18 | TRBD1 | TGTGCCAGGCCCGTGTCTGAGGGGGCGGAGGAGGTAGCCAAAAACATTCAGTACTTC | CARPVSEGAEEVAKNIQYF
NA | TRBJ2-1 | TRBV29-1 | NA | TGCAGCGCGAGACAGGCCACCTACAATGAGCAGTTCTTC | CSARQATYNEQFF
NA | TRBJ2-2 | TRBV5-1 | TRBD1 | TGCGCCAGCAGCGTGTCACAGGGGAATTCTAACGGGGAGCTGTTTTTT | CASSVSQGNSNGELFF
NA | TRBJ1-3 | TRBV19 | TRBD1 | TGTGCCAGTAGTACTCTGGGGACAGGGGACCGCGGGAGAAACACCATATATTTT | CASSTLGTGDRGRNTIYF
NA | TRBJ2-2 | TRBV9 | NA | TGTGCCAGCAGCGTCCGAGTACCAGGGGCCACCGGGGAGCTGTTTTTT | CASSVRVPGATGELFF
once | TRBJ1-3 | TRBV30 | TRBD1 | TGTGCCTGGATCCCGGGACAGCGGCGAAACACCATATATTTT | CAWIPGQRRNTIYF
NA | TRBJ1-3 | TRBV5-6 | TRBD1 | TGTGCCAGCAGCCTACGACAGGGCGCGGGAAACACCATATATTTT | CASSLRQGAGNTIYF
few | TRBJ1-4 | TRBV28 | NA | TGTGCCAGCAGTTGGGGGGGCGGGATTGGAAAACTGTTTTTT | CASSWGGGIGKLFF
NA | TRBJ2-2 | TRBV5-4 | TRBD2 | TGTGCCAGCAGCTTGACTAGCGGGCACACCGGGGAGCTGTTTTTT | CASSLTSGHTGELFF
NA | TRBJ1-1 | TRBV7-9 | NA | TGTGCCAGCAGCTTAATTGGTTCCTCCGCGGAGGGGATGAACACTGAAGCTTTCTTT | CASSLIGSSAEGMNTEAFF
NA | TRBJ1-3 | TRBV5-6 | TRBD1 | TGTGCCAGCAGCTTACCAGGGGGCCCTGGAAACACCATATATTTT | CASSLPGGPGNTIYF
NA | TRBJ2-3 | TRBV10-1 | TRBD2 | TGCGCCAGCAGTGAGTCCGGGAGGGGGGGAGATACGCAGTATTTT | CASSESGRGGDTQYF
NA | TRBJ2-5 | TRBV4-1 | TRBD2 | TGCGCCAGCAGCTTATCGGGAGGACTAGCGGGGCGAGAGACCCAGTACTTC | CASSLSGGLAGRETQYF
NA | TRBJ1-2 | TRBV25-1 | NA | TGTGCCAGCAGTCCCGGGACATGGGGTGGCTACACCTTC | CASSPGTWGGYTF
once | TRBJ1-1 | TRBV6-1 | NA | TGTGCCAGCAGTAATGTCGTGAACACTGAAGCTTTCTTT | CASSNVVNTEAFF
NA | TRBJ1-1 | TRBV11-2 | NA | TGTGCCAGCAGCTTAGATCGGGTCAGAACGACGGGCACTGAAGCTTTCTTT | CASSLDRVRTTGTEAFF
NA | TRBJ2-6 | TRBV5-4 | NA | TGTGCCAGCAGCAAGGACTGGCCTCTCAACGTCCTGACTTTC | CASSKDWPLNVLTF
once | TRBJ2-3 | TRBV10-2 | NA | TGCGCCAGCAGCGCGGTAAGGTTCGTTGGGACAGATACGCAGTATTTT | CASSAVRFVGTDTQYF
NA | TRBJ2-5 | TRBV7-2 | TRBD2 | TGTGCCAGCAGCTTAGCCGGGACTAGCGGGGGGGGGACCCAGTACTTC | CASSLAGTSGGGTQYF
NA | TRBJ1-5 | TRBV4-3 | TRBD1 | TGCGCCAGCAGCCAAGGGAACAGGGGGAGCAATCAGCCCCAGCATTTT | CASSQGNRGSNQPQHF
NA | TRBJ2-5 | TRBV29-1 | TRBD1 | TGCAGCGACTGGACAGGCCAAGAGACCCAGTACTTC | CSDWTGQETQYF
NA | TRBJ2-1 | TRBV7-6 | NA | TGTGCCAGCAGCTTAGTATACCGGGAGTCCGGGCTCTTCTTC | CASSLVYRESGLFF
medium-sized | TRBJ1-1 | TRBV30 | NA | TGTGCCTGGAGCTCGCTCGGGGGGCGAGTTGAAGCTTTCTTT | CAWSSLGGRVEAFF
NA | TRBJ1-4 | TRBV2 | NA | TGTGCCAGCAGTGAAGTCAGGCTAGCAGGACTGTTTTTT | CASSEVRLAGLFF
few | TRBJ1-5 | TRBV15 | NA | TGTGCCACCAGCAGTACAGTTCACCAGCCCCAGCATTTT | CATSSTVHQPQHF
few | TRBJ1-1 | TRBV18 | NA | TGTGCCAGCTACGTAGGCGGGGGAACTGAAGCTTTCTTT | CASYVGGGTEAFF
once | TRBJ2-1 | TRBV5-1 | TRBD2 | TGCGCCAGCAGCTTGTTCGCAGGGAGGGCCAATGAGCAGTTCTTC | CASSLFAGRANEQFF
NA | TRBJ2-1 | TRBV5-6 | TRBD2 | TGTGCCAGCAGCTTGGTACCCACAGCGGGGGGATACAATGAGCAGTTCTTC | CASSLVPTAGGYNEQFF
NA | TRBJ1-6 | TRBV11-2 | TRBD1 | TGTGCCAGCAGCTACCCCCGACAGGGGGCTCGTAATTCACCCCTCCACTTT | CASSYPRQGARNSPLHF
NA | TRBJ1-5 | TRBV19 | TRBD1 | TGTGCCAGTAGGGCCACAGGGGGTGGTCAGCCCCAGCATTTT | CASRATGGGQPQHF
NA | TRBJ2-7 | TRBV11-3 | TRBD1 | TGTGCCAGCAGCTTAGTCTCAGGGGGTTCCTACGAGCAGTACTTC | CASSLVSGGSYEQYF
NA | TRBJ2-7 | TRBV7-2 | NA | TGTGCCAGCAGCGGAGGCATAGTCGACGAGCAGTACTTC | CASSGGIVDEQYF
NA | TRBJ1-2 | TRBV2 | NA | TGTGCCAGCAGGGCCGTGGGGGGGAGTTATGGCTACACCTTC | CASRAVGGSYGYTF
NA | TRBJ2-6 | TRBV5-4 | NA | TGTGCCAGCAGCTTCGACAGAGCTGGGGCCAACGTCCTGACTTTC | CASSFDRAGANVLTF
NA | TRBJ2-1 | TRBV5-6 | TRBD2 | TGTGCCAGCAGCCGGGGCACTAGCGGGGTGATGGATGAGCAGTTCTTC | CASSRGTSGVMDEQFF
NA | TRBJ2-7 | TRBV4-2 | NA | TGTGCCAGCAGCAGACAGGACTCTAGCTCCTACGAGCAGTACTTC | CASSRQDSSSYEQYF
NA | TRBJ2-2 | TRBV27 | NA | TGTGCCAGCAGCCCACTATTCACCGGGGAGCTGTTTTTT | CASSPLFTGELFF
NA | TRBJ2-3 | TRBV19 | TRBD1 | TGTGCCAGTACGGGGACAGCCACAGATACGCAGTATTTT | CASTGTATDTQYF
NA | TRBJ1-4 | TRBV10-3 | TRBD1 | TGTGCCATCAGTAACCGGGACAGGGGTATCGGAACTAATGAAAAACTGTTTTTT | CAISNRDRGIGTNEKLFF
NA | TRBJ2-4 | TRBV11-2 | TRBD1 | TGTGCCAGCAGCTTAGTACAGGGGAAGGACATTCAGTACTTC | CASSLVQGKDIQYF